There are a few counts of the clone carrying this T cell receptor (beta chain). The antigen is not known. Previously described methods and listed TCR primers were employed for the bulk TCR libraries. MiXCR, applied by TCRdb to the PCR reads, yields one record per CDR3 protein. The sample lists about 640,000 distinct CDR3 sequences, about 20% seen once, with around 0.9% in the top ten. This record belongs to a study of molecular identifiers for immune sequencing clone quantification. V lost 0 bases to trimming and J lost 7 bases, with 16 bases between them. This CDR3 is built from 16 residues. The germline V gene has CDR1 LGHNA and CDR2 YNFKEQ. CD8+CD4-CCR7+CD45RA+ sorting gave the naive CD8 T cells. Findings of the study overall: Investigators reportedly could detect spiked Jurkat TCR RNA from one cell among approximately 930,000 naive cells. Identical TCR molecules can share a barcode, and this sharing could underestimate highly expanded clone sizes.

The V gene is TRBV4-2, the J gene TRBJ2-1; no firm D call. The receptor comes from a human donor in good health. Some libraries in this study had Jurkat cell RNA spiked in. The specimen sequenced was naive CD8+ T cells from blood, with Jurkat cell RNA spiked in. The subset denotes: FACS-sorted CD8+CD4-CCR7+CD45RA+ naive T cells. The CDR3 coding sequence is TGTGCCAGCAGCCAAGAGAACGGTCTGGGGTCGAATGAGCAGTTCTTC. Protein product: CASSQENGLGSNEQFF.